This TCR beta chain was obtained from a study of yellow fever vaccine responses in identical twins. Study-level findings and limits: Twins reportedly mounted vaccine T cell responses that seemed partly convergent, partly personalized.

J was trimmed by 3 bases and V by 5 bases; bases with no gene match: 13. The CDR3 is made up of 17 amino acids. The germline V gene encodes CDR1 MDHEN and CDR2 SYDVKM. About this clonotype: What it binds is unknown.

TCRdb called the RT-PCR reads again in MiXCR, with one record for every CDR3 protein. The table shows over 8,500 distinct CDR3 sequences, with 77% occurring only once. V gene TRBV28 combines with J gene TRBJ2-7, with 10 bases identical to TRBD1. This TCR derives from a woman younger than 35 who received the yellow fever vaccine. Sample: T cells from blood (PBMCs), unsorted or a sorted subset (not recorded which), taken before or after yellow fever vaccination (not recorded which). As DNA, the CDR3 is TGTGCCAGCAGTGCCGAGACAGGGGGCCATTCCTTCTACGAGCAGTACTTC. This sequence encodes CASSAETGGHSFYEQYF.